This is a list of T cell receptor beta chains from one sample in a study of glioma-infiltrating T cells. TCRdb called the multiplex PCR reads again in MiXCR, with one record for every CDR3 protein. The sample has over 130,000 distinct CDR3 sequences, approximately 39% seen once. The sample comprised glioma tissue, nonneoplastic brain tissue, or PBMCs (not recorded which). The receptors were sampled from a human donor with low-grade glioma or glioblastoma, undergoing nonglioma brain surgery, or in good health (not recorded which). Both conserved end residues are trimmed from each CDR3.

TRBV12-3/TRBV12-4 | ASRGPDRGSV
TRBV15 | ATSRDLGDSRSGNTIY
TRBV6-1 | ASQRSAGARVLNEQF
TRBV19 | ASSLTGDGYT
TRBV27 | AIGGHGNQPQH
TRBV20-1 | SAPPLTSGRGETQY
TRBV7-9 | ASSSRGMNTEAF
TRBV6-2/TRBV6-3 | ASRRMLDSGNTVY
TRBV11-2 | ASSLDPGFYGYT
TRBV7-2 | ASSLEERSPLQETQY
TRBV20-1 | SASTLGGLYYEQY
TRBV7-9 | ASSLHGQQKETQY
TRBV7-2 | ASSSSSGANVLT
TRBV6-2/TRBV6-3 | ASSSPGHQDGNTIY
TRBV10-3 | AISEERAPPH
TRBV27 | ASSSDSGSSYEQY
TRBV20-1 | SASASGLYEQY
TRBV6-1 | ASSTSTRGNSPLN
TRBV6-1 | ASGTGELF
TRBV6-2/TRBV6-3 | ASRGPNYGYT
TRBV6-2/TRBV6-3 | ASSYSTEAF
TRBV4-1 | ASSQEPDPALDEQY
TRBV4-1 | ASSQGVGGLNRRETQY
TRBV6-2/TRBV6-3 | AGRGGSYEQY
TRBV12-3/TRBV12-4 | ASSFRQLNTGELF
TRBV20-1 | SAIDRGWGYT
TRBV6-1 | ASSNGGTGDNEQF
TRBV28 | ASSHINYGYT
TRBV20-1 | SARPSGTYTGELF
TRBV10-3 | AISFGQGASYGYT
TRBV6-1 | ASSRTGDEAF
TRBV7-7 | ASSLQPSGDNEQF
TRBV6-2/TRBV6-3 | ASSPTSGRNKQF
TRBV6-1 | ASSFFGPSRTNTGELF
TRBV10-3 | AISGNSSYEQY
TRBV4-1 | ASSQDRSVGNTIY
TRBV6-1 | ASSGGGDYGYA
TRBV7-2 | ASKLTSTDTQY
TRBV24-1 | ATSAQGQGGYT
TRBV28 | ASSQLAGSYNEQF
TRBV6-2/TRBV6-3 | ATGFTGELF
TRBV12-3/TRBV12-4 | ASSYTPETQY
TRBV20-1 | SASGPGDGNTIY
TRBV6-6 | ASSYVQGISTDTQY
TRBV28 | ASSLGGFGNQPQH
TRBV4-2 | ASSLQDSGTDTQY
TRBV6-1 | ASSEQGRLGTQY
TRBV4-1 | ASSQDSQADNEQF
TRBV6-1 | ASSGPSDFNNEQY
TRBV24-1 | ATSDLGQGSAGELF
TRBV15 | ATSSTSGGTYNEQF
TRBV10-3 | AISERENEKLF
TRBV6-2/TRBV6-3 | ASSYGQSNYGYT
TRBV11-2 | ASSLEGGRETQY
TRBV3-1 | ASSQDPRRRETQY
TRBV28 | ASSPFRDQNTEAF
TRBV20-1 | SASSDLGTDTQY